A single TCR beta chain is shown here with its context. Its specificity is not known. V lost 3 bases, J lost 7 bases, and 10 bases lay in between. The germline gives CDR1 DFQATT, CDR2 SNEGSKA (reference sequence). The CDR3 runs 11 residues. The data were obtained in a study of T cell responses to AZD1222 COVID-19 vaccine. Findings and limits, study-wide: Spike as a whole was targeted by vaccine-associated CD4 TCRs, dominant at 160-218 and 743-854.

TCRdb's table, derived via immunoSEQ multiplex PCR, lists solely in-frame clones and lacks some. The table shows about 66,000 clones, with about 80% occurring only once. V gene TRBV20-1 combines with J gene TRBJ2-7; the D is unclear. This sample comprised peripheral blood, obtained 28 days after the second AZD1222 dose. The sequence derives from an adult who received the AZD1222 COVID-19 vaccine. CDR3 amino acids: CSASPYQEQYF. CDR3 bases: TGCAGTGCTAGTCCATACCAGGAGCAGTACTTC.